This entry concerns a single T cell receptor beta chain. Its cognate antigen has yet to be identified. This sequence may be a read error, since a much larger clone differs from it by one base. The library came from the immunoSEQ multiplex PCR assay. RNA was extracted from all samples and reverse transcribed into cDNA, which served as template for TCR sequencing. First-strand cDNA was synthesized using SuperScript III with a 2:1 mix of oligo-dT and random hexamers. Amplification bias was assessed with a synthetic immune receptor repertoire, and residual bias was removed computationally. On the authors' methods: Raw reads were preprocessed to remove errors, and CDR3 was defined according to IMGT conventions as the region from the conserved cysteine to phenylalanine. Clonality was computed as 1 minus the Shannon entropy, with the entropy normalized by log2 of the number of productive unique TCRs. CD4 or CD8 identity of scalp clones was inferred by cross-referencing scalp TCRbeta sequences with sorted blood CD4 and CD8 repertoires. Here the immuneACCESS table is served through TCRdb, limited to in-frame sequences with V and J called. Missing clones are a known gap in these copies; in checked studies unresolved V genes cover under half, and the rest lacks a known reason. The V and J calls and clone size come from that table; D and trimming were worked out from the DNA. The sample profile shows 90,000 to 100,000 clones; approximately 66% of them were found once. 15% to 17% of the sample rests with the top ten.

These data are taken from a study of CD8+ T cells in alopecia areata (dated by TCRdb to the late 2010s). Some background on the complete study: The treated patients, all with moderate-to-severe alopecia areata, were enrolled in an open-label pilot trial of oral tofacitinib given at 5 to 10 mg twice daily. Tofacitinib was administered for 6 to 18 months, and 6 months of follow-up off drug were then conducted to assess delayed response and recurrence. In treated patients, disease severity was measured using the SALT score, which gives the percentage of scalp surface area affected. To study T cell clonal expansion in alopecia areata, the researchers applied high-throughput TCRbeta sequencing to both the C3H/HeJ mouse model and human patients. Scalp tissue and sorted CD4+ and CD8+ peripheral blood T cells from patchy and totalis/universalis alopecia areata patients and from healthy controls were covered by human TCRbeta sequencing. Biopsies were taken from tofacitinib-treated patients at baseline and again at 4 and 24 weeks into treatment, and several of those patients also had a later scalp biopsy. Scalp clonality was compared across normal scalp (n=4), patchy alopecia areata scalp (n=8), and alopecia totalis/universalis scalp (n=8). The RNA source kit depended on sample type: the PAXgene miRNA kit for fixed scalp, the miRNeasy kit for PBMCs, and the RNeasy kit for mouse skin. Amplification of TCRbeta CDR3 regions was done by immunoSEQ multiplex PCR using 35 Vbeta forward primers and 13 Jbeta reverse primers. The study at large found these results: Higher clonality and more expanded CD8+ clones were observed in lesional scalp than in normal scalp, particularly in alopecia totalis/universalis, a finding suggestive of antigenic drive. Compared with mice, TCR sequences shared between patients were less clear, possibly partly because of HLA diversity across the patient population. Tofacitinib significantly decreased scalp clonality and the number of expanded CD8+ clones among the top 100 scalp clones. Because the treated cohort was small and included a single nonresponder, larger studies are needed to assess links between baseline CD8+ expansion and response. During tofacitinib treatment, many expanded lesional clones remained in scalp and blood, and this persistence may partly explain relapse after treatment is stopped. Scalp TCR repertoire analysis is complicated because resident alphabeta T cells in normal human skin are also sequenced, whereas mouse skin is dominated by gammadelta T cells.

This sample's time point label indicates: around 4 weeks on oral tofacitinib. This sample's treatment or condition label indicates: oral pan-JAK inhibitor, 5-10 mg twice daily. Peripheral blood and lesional scalp punch biopsies were obtained from patients with alopecia areata. PBMCs were separated by density centrifugation and stained for CD3, CD4 and CD8, after which CD4+ and CD8+ T cells were sorted on a FACSAria. The V end loses 6 bases and the J end loses 1 base, and a stretch of 6 bases separates them. Reading from cysteine to phenylalanine, the CDR3 counts 12 amino acids. The sequence is cut down to CDR3 DNA, 36 bases in frame from base 1. Taken from the germline V gene, the CDR1 and CDR2 loops are SGHDN and FVKESK.

The chain couples TRBV14 to TRBJ1-1; the D region possibly corresponds to TRBD1 (6 bases align). The sequencing used CD8+ T cells sorted from blood, collected at week 4, from a patient treated with tofacitinib. This clonotype was sampled from a human donor with alopecia areata. The DNA sequence is TGTGCCAGCAGACAGGGGAACACTGAAGCTTTCTTT. This is translated as CASRQGNTEAFF.